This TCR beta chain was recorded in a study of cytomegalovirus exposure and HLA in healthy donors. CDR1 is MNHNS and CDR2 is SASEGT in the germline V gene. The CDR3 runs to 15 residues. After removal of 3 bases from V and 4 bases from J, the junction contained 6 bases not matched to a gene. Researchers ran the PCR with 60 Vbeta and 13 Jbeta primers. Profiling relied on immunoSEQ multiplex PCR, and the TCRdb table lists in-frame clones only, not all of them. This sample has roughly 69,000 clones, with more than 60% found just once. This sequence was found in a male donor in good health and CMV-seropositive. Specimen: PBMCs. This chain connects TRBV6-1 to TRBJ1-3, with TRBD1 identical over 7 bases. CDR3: CASSEGDRAGNTIYF. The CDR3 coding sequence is TGTGCCAGCAGTGAGGGTGACAGGGCCGGAAACACCATATATTTT.